This T cell receptor (beta chain) was documented in a study of blood T cell repertoires in COVID-19. About the research overall: Spain, Italy and the United States supplied samples that represented acute and convalescent COVID-19. T cells, B-cell-depleted T cells, or PBMCs supplied cDNA or gDNA.

Germline CDR1 is GTSNPN and CDR2 is SVGIG (reference sequence). Trimming stripped 4 bases from V and 4 bases from J, with 17 bases between. The CDR3 covers 15 residues. Per the authors' pipeline: Reference gene primer amplification gave estimated nucleated cell counts. Sequencing was performed with immunoSEQ multiplex PCR; in TCRdb, only in-frame clones are kept and a portion is missing. D and trimming come from the DNA, and the V and J calls and clone size come from that table. The table has approximately 84,000 clones, roughly 77% seen once. The sequencing input was peripheral blood. This chain links TRBV30 with TRBJ1-5; weak D call: TRBD1 (5 bases). This receptor was taken from a man aged 50 to 60 with active or convalescent COVID-19. The CDR3 region has the DNA TGTGCCTGGACTTCTAGTCGGGGGAGGAATCAGCCCCAGCATTTT. This sequence encodes CAWTSSRGRNQPQHF.